There are many counts of the clone carrying this T cell receptor (beta chain). Sample time point: newly diagnosed GD, antithyroid drugs for less than 3 months. Scientists built the TCR library using RNA that was extracted from PBMCs. Xi'an, China, was home to the endocrinology department that provided patients. This entry is derived from a study of regulatory T cells in long-lasting Graves disease. Turning to the study itself: Graves' patients, newly diagnosed, had taken antithyroid drugs under 3 months.

Arm-PCR of CDR3 regions with iRepertoire HTBI primers generated TCR beta libraries. A single record per CDR3 protein comes from TCRdb applying MiXCR to the multiplex PCR reads. This table holds approximately 540,000 distinct CDR3 sequences, around 13% found once. The CDR3 consists of 14 residues. Germline CDR1 reads MNHNS; CDR2 reads SASEGT. Trimming left V 5 bases short and J 8 bases short, with 16 bases between. This sample was also put to use in a study of T cells in Graves' hyperthyroidism and ophthalmopathy.

The chain links TRBV6-1 to TRBJ1-5; D not certain. The material sequenced was peripheral blood mononuclear cells (PBMCs), taken at new diagnosis, from a patient treated with antithyroid drugs. This receptor was identified in a woman aged 30 to 39 with Graves disease. The DNA of the CDR3 is TGTGCCAGCAGTCCTTCGGGAGGGATTAAGCCCCAGCATTTT. Translating it yields CASSPSGGIKPQHF.